These 24 T cell receptor beta chains were sequenced from one sample in a study of OX40 agonist ivuxolimab in advanced cancers. The assay was immunoSEQ multiplex PCR, and TCRdb's table has in-frame clones only and misses some. The table has about 67,000 clones, just over 90% seen once. The sample here was CD4+ or CD8+ T cells sorted from blood, taken in a trial of the OX40 agonist ivuxolimab. These receptor sequences come from an adult with an advanced solid tumor such as melanoma, head and neck, liver or kidney cancer.

The J gene is TRBJ1-2, the V gene TRBV28; 7 bases align to TRBD1. Trimming took 11 bases from V and 7 from J; bases not matched to a gene: 10. Germline V gene sequence: CDR1 MDHEN, CDR2 SYDVKM. The CDR3 runs to 12 residues. Here the CDR3 DNA reads TGTGCCGGTCAAGACAGGGACTCTGGCTACACCTTC. Its protein product is CAGQDRDSGYTF.

V and J are TRBV5-4 and TRBJ2-7, with a tentative D call TRBD2 (6 bases). V lost 4 bases and J 4 bases, leaving 18 bases between the germline ends. The CDR3 consists of 15 residues. Germline CDR1 SGHNT, CDR2 YYREEE (reference sequence). The CDR3 protein is CASSGGPTIPYEQYF. CDR3 in DNA: TGTGCCAGCAGCGGAGGGCCGACAATCCCGTACGAGCAGTACTTC.

The chain links TRBV5-1 to TRBJ2-1; D gene ambiguous. Between the trimmed V and J ends, which lost 1 base and 11 bases, there was a span of 10 bases. The CDR3 has 12 amino acids. The germline gives CDR1 SGHRS, CDR2 YFSETQ. This CDR3 is CASSLYSWKQFF. The CDR3 DNA is TGCGCCAGCAGCTTGTACTCCTGGAAGCAGTTCTTC.

V gene TRBV30 combines with J gene TRBJ1-4; tentative D call: TRBD1 (6 bases). V was pared by 5 bases and J by 8 bases, with 18 bases between. From germline, CDR1 is GTSNPN and CDR2 SVGIG (reference sequence). The CDR3 consists of 14 residues. For the CDR3, the DNA is TGTGCCTGGGGGACGGGGGGCTCGGGAGAAAAACTGTTTTTT. Protein product: CAWGTGGSGEKLFF.

The rearrangement links TRBV5-1 to TRBJ2-3, with TRBD2 matching 15 bases. The CDR3 has 17 amino acids. Per germline, CDR1 SGHRS and CDR2 YFSETQ. Trimming took 4 bases from V and 2 from J; bases not matched to a gene: 5. DNA for the CDR3: TGCGCCAGCAGCCTGGGACTAGCGGGAGGTCTCACAGATACGCAGTATTTT. Its translation: CASSLGLAGGLTDTQYF.

The chain employs TRBV28 and TRBJ1-4, with TRBD1 as a possible D gene (5 bases). This CDR3 has 17 amino acids. Germline CDR1 reads MDHEN; CDR2 reads SYDVKM. The V and J ends lost 4 bases and 1 base respectively, with 16 bases between them. CDR3 in DNA: TGTGCCAGCAGTTCCCCTCCAGGGTCGGGAACTAATGAAAAACTGTTTTTT. Protein product: CASSSPPGSGTNEKLFF.

The chain links TRBV10-3 to TRBJ2-3; weak D call: TRBD2 (7 bases). Trimming took off 0 bases at V and 3 bases at J, with 13 bases between the two ends. This CDR3 is built from 16 residues. Germline values: CDR1 ENHRY, CDR2 SYGVKD. The CDR3 coding sequence is TGTGCCATCAGTGAGTCGCGAGGGGGGGTAACAGATACGCAGTATTTT. This gives the protein CAISESRGGVTDTQYF.

This chain uses TRBV27 with TRBJ1-2; D remains ambiguous. The CDR3 contains 14 residues. V was cut by 2 bases and J by 5 bases, with 12 bases left in between. Germline CDR1 reads MNHEY; CDR2 reads SMNVEV (reference sequence). CDR3 amino acids: CASSLKGSSYGYTF. The CDR3 nucleotides are TGTGCCAGCAGTTTAAAAGGCAGTAGTTATGGCTACACCTTC.

CDR3 region: CASSSLTGANSPLHF. Here the CDR3 DNA reads TGTGCCAGCAGCTCACTGACAGGGGCTAATTCACCCCTCCACTTT. The chain uses TRBV7-2 and TRBJ1-6, with 8 bases identical to TRBD1. The CDR3 runs to 15 residues. V gave up 4 bases and J gave up 6 bases; unmatched junction bases: 5. Looked up from germline, CDR1 is SGHTA and CDR2 is FQGNSA.

This clone was seen a single time. The chain carries TRBV5-1 and TRBJ2-3; 9 positions match TRBD2. Germline V lookup: CDR1 SGHRS, CDR2 YFSETQ. The CDR3 loop spans 17 amino acids. The junction had 11 bases not matched to a gene; V was cut back by 3 bases and J by 3 bases. CDR3 bases: TGCGCCAGCAGCTACGGCGGGGGGGCGATAGGGACAGATACGCAGTATTTT. This translates into CASSYGGGAIGTDTQYF.

CDR3 sequence (DNA): TGCAGCGTCCCCCACCCCGGGGGCGGTTATGGCTACACCTTC. Its translation is CSVPHPGGGYGYTF. The gene calls are TRBV29-1 and TRBJ1-2; D might be TRBD1 (6 bases). Trimming stripped 6 bases from V and 5 bases from J, with 19 bases between. Germline CDR1 SQVTM, CDR2 ANQGSEA. The CDR3 has 14 residues.

The gene calls are TRBV6-5 and TRBJ2-7; TRBD2 agrees at 8 bases. The CDR3 contains 13 residues. Germline V lookup: CDR1 MNHEY, CDR2 SVGAGI. Here the CDR3 DNA reads TGTGCAGCGCGGGGGGTAGGCCCCTACGAGCAGTACTTC. It yields the protein CAARGVGPYEQYF.

This clone was seen once. This chain connects TRBV18 to TRBJ2-1, with 9 bases matching TRBD2. The CDR3 spans 16 residues. Per the germline V gene, CDR1 is KGHSH and CDR2 is LQKENI. J lost 5 bases, V lost 0 bases, and 5 bases had no gene match. As DNA, the CDR3 is TGTGCCAGCTCACCACCGGCGGCGGGGGGGCACAATGAGCAGTTCTTC. Its protein is CASSPPAAGGHNEQFF. The whole variable domain, remainder taken from reference TRBV18 and TRBJ2-1, is NAGVMQNPRHLVRRRGQEARLRCSPMKGHSHVYWYRQLPEEGLKFMVYLQKENIIDESGMPKERFSAEFPKEGPSILRIQQVVRGDSAAYFCASSPPAAGGHNEQFFGPGTRLTVL.

V and J are TRBV2 and TRBJ1-1, with 7 bases aligning to TRBD1. Germline CDR1 SNHLY, CDR2 FYNNEI. J lost 0 bases, V lost 7 bases, and 8 bases had no gene match. The CDR3 runs to 15 residues. For the CDR3, the DNA is TGTGCCAGCAACAGGGGTCGATTCATGAACACTGAAGCTTTCTTT. Its translation is CASNRGRFMNTEAFF.

V is TRBV30 and J is TRBJ1-2; a weak D match, TRBD1 (5 bases). CDR3 size: 12 residues. Germline V lookup: CDR1 GTSNPN, CDR2 SVGIG (reference sequence). V was cut by 1 base and J by 2 bases, with 5 bases left in between. The CDR3 DNA reads as TGTGCCTGGAGTGGACAGAACTATGGCTACACCTTC. Encoded protein: CAWSGQNYGYTF. The complete variable domain, with remaining parts taken from reference TRBV30 and TRBJ1-2, reads SQTIHQWPATLVQPVGSPLSLECTVEGTSNPNLYWYRQAAGRGLQLLFYSVGIGQISSEVPQNLSASRPQDRQFILSSKKLLLSDSGFYLCAWSGQNYGYTFGSGTRLTVV.

The V and J genes are TRBV29-1 and TRBJ2-6; D tentatively fits TRBD1 or TRBD2 (5 bases each). The CDR3 is 14 amino acids. The germline CDR1 and CDR2 sequences are SQVTM and ANQGSEA. V was cut by 7 bases and J by 0 bases, with 10 bases left in between. CDR3 loop: CSAGDLSGANVLTF. The CDR3 coding sequence is TGCAGCGCTGGGGACCTCTCTGGGGCCAACGTCCTGACTTTC.

V is TRBV19 and J is TRBJ1-5, with D possibly being TRBD1 (5 bases). Trimming shortened V by 7 bases and J by 2 bases, and 18 bases separated the two germline ends. Germline CDR1 and CDR2: LNHDA and SQIVND (reference sequence). The CDR3 contains 16 residues. The CDR3 region is CASTGAYGAGNQPQHF. The CDR3, as DNA: TGTGCCAGTACCGGAGCTTATGGGGCTGGCAATCAGCCCCAGCATTTT.

CDR3 sequence: CASSLQADPQETQYF. The CDR3 DNA reads as TGTGCCAGCAGCCTCCAAGCGGACCCGCAAGAGACCCAGTACTTC. The V call is TRBV7-3, the J call TRBJ2-5, with D possibly being TRBD2 (5 bases). V was pared by 5 bases and J by 2 bases, with 15 bases between. Germline lookup yields CDR1 SGHTA and CDR2 FQGTGA. The CDR3 runs to 15 residues.

The chain employs TRBV6-5 and TRBJ2-2; D gene unclear. Trimming cost V 8 bases and J 8 bases, with 9 bases left between them. CDR1 MNHEY and CDR2 SVGAGI come from the germline V gene. This CDR3 comprises 11 residues. The CDR3 region is CASGRLGELFF. CDR3 nucleotide sequence: TGTGCCAGCGGGCGACTGGGGGAGCTGTTTTTT.

The V and J genes are TRBV6-6 and TRBJ1-2, with 7 positions matching TRBD1. The CDR3 is 15 residues long. Germline loops: CDR1 MNHNY, CDR2 SVGAGI (reference sequence). Trimming cost V 10 bases and J 5 bases; bases outside gene matches: 16. The CDR3 region is CATRGQTSTTYGYTF. The CDR3 coding sequence is TGTGCCACCCGGGGACAGACTTCAACAACGTATGGCTACACCTTC.

The rearrangement uses TRBV7-8 and TRBJ2-1; 10 positions match TRBD2. V lost 4 bases, J lost 7 bases, and 10 bases stayed unmatched. Germline-derived CDR1 and CDR2 are SGHVS and FQNEAQ. This CDR3 region has 16 residues. CDR3 amino acids: CASSSGAGGEANEQFF. CDR3 nucleotide sequence: TGTGCCAGCAGCTCCGGAGCGGGAGGGGAGGCTAATGAGCAGTTCTTC. Using reference TRBV7-8 and TRBJ2-1 for the parts outside the CDR3, the full variable domain is GAGVSQSPRYKVAKRGQDVALRCDPISGHVSLFWYQQALGQGPEFLTYFQNEAQLDKSGLPSDRFFAERPEGSVSTLKIQRTQQEDSAVYLCASSSGAGGEANEQFFGPGTRLTVL.

This rearrangement joins TRBV28 to TRBJ1-6, with 7 bases fitting TRBD1. CDR3 length equals 16 residues. J was trimmed by 10 bases and V by 7 bases; bases with no gene match: 16. Germline CDR1 and CDR2: MDHEN and SYDVKM. The CDR3 loop is CASTEGGRLEGSPLHF. The CDR3 DNA follows: TGTGCCAGCACCGAAGGGGGCAGACTCGAGGGATCACCCCTCCACTTT.

The chain uses TRBV2 and TRBJ2-5; no reliable D call. The V end was cut by 4 bases, the J end by 3 bases, with 3 bases between. Germline assignment: CDR1 SNHLY and CDR2 FYNNEI. This CDR3 region has 11 residues. CDR3 nucleotide sequence: TGTGCCAGCAGTGTAGAAGAGACCCAGTACTTC. It codes for CASSVEETQYF.

V and J are TRBV9 and TRBJ2-1, with 11 bases that match TRBD2. Per the germline V gene, CDR1 is SGDLS and CDR2 is YYNGEE. The CDR3 sequence is 14 residues long. After removal of 4 bases from V and 10 bases from J, the junction contained 7 bases not matched to a gene. CDR3 sequence: CASSYSGGVREQFF. In DNA, the CDR3 is TGTGCCAGCAGCTATAGCGGGGGGGTACGGGAGCAGTTCTTC.